This T cell receptor (beta chain) was recovered during a study of T cell responses to AZD1222 COVID-19 vaccine. Whole-study results and caveats: Repertoires were obtained only post-peak T cell response. CD4 TCRs covered the whole spike, strongest at regions 160-218 and 743-854. Possibly, clonal diversity was underestimated; donors were largely white British and included more females.

Sequenced by immunoSEQ multiplex PCR; TCRdb stores in-frame clones only, minus some. The data contain around 120,000 clones, about 87% of them singletons. The CDR3 is made up of 15 amino acids. V was clipped by 3 bases and J by 3 bases; unmatched bases: 7. CDR1 is KGHSH and CDR2 is LQKENI in the germline V gene. As concerns this clone: Its target is unknown.

The sequenced sample was peripheral blood, obtained on day 0 of AZD1222 vaccination. The origin of this receptor is an adult in good health. The V and J genes are TRBV18 and TRBJ2-7, with 8 nucleotides matching TRBD1. The CDR3 region is CASSPSGQGGYEQYF. DNA for the CDR3: TGTGCCAGCTCACCTTCCGGACAGGGCGGCTACGAGCAGTACTTC.